This T cell receptor beta chain was recovered during a study of Tregs in tolerant kidney transplant recipients. General study results and limits: Tregs expanded with activated donor B cells seemed most donor-specific. For some patients, primers changed over time, blocking nucleotide-level comparison.

The germline V gene encodes CDR1 SGHNT and CDR2 YYREEE (reference sequence). CDR3 length: 13 amino acids. In this sample, this clone turned up a few times. Its target is unknown. Germline is not matched at one junction end, which may reflect a read error. Assay: immunoSEQ multiplex PCR; the TCRdb copy retains only in-frame clones and omits some. There are about 90,000 clones in the sample; 93% occur only once, and about 1.5% lies in the top ten. Recipients received nonmyeloablative bone marrow transplants from related graft donors, with transient mixed chimerism. The chain employs TRBV5-4 and TRBJ1-4; 7 bases align to TRBD1. The source material was CD4+ T cells from blood (PBMCs), sampled 12 months after the transplant. The source of this sequence is a human patient who received a combined kidney and bone marrow transplant. Some T cells may be supplied by the graft donor. The CDR3 loop is CASSSLGQRGPVW. The CDR3 DNA sequence: TGTGCCAGCAGCAGTCTGGGACAAAGGGGGCCGGTATGG.